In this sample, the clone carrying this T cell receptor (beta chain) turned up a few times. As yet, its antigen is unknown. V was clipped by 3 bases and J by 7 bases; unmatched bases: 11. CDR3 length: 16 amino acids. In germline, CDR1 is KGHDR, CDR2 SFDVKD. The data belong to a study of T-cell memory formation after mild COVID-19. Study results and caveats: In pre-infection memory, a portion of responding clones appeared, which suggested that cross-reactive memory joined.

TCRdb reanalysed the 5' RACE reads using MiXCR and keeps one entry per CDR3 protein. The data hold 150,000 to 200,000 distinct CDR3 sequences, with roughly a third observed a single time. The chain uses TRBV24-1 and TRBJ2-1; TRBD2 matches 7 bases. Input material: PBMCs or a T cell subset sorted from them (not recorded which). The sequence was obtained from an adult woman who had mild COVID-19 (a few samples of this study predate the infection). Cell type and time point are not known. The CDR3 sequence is CATSDGWEGRRNEQFF. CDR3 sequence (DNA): TGTGCCACCAGTGATGGGTGGGAGGGCCGAAGGAATGAGCAGTTCTTC.